A single sample gave rise to the 19 T cell receptor beta chains below, sequenced in a study of metastatic and nonmetastatic thyroid tumors. TCRdb re-called clones from the PCR reads using MiXCR. The profile shows around 20,000 clones, roughly a third of them singletons. Each patient went into thyroid surgery without having received any treatment. Sequenced material: tumor tissue. The receptors were gathered from a female donor with papillary thyroid cancer or a benign thyroid nodule (not recorded which). Some clones in this sample may be carry-over from other donors' samples.

The CDR3 protein is CASSPNSGSSYEQYF. CDR3 coding DNA: TGTGCCAGCAGCCCGAATAGCGGGAGCTCCTACGAGCAGTACTTC. The rearrangement uses TRBV11-1 and TRBJ2-7; 9 nucleotides align to TRBD2. The V gene end was trimmed by 5 bases and the J gene end by 0 bases; junction bases not matched to a gene: 5. CDR1 is SGHAT and CDR2 is FQDESV in the germline V gene (reference sequence). The CDR3 covers 15 residues.

This clone was observed a few times. The rearrangement joins TRBV6-1 to TRBJ2-3; either TRBD1 or TRBD2 may fit D (5 bases each). Germline values: CDR1 MNHNS, CDR2 SASEGT. Trimming shortened V by 7 bases and J by 4 bases, and 21 bases separated the two germline ends. The CDR3 length is 16 residues. The CDR3 sequence is CASIASRELVPDTQYF. The CDR3 DNA reads TGTGCCAGCATCGCGTCCAGGGAGCTTGTTCCAGATACGCAGTATTTT.

There are a few counts of this clone. The chain uses TRBV6-1 and TRBJ2-1, with D unclear. CDR3 length equals 16 residues. Germline values: CDR1 MNHNS, CDR2 SASEGT. V was cut by 8 bases and J by 0 bases, with 17 bases left in between. This CDR3 is CASYFDTQISYNEQFF. In DNA, the CDR3 is TGTGCCAGCTATTTCGACACTCAGATCTCCTACAATGAGCAGTTCTTC.

This clone appeared a few times. V gene TRBV6-4 combines with J gene TRBJ2-1; 9 bases match TRBD2. This CDR3 is built from 15 residues. Germline CDR1 is MRHNA and CDR2 is SNTAGT. V was clipped by 3 bases and J by 7 bases; unmatched bases: 7. CDR3 nucleotides: TGTGCCAGCAGTGAGGATAGCGGGAGTCGAAATGAGCAGTTCTTC. As protein: CASSEDSGSRNEQFF.

CDR3 sequence (DNA): TGCGCCAGCAGCCAAGATCGGGGGGTTGATCAGCCCCAGCATTTT. Residues: CASSQDRGVDQPQHF. The chain employs TRBV4-3 and TRBJ1-5, with a possible D match to TRBD1 (5 bases). Germline CDR1 is LGHNA and CDR2 is YSLEER. Trimming left V 0 bases short and J 5 bases short, with 11 bases between. The length of the CDR3 is 15 residues.

This clone was observed a few times. This sequence joins TRBV7-6 and TRBJ1-2; D is unclear. Between the trimmed V and J ends, which lost 1 base and 8 bases, there was a span of 11 bases. CDR1 SGHVS and CDR2 FNYEAQ come from the germline V gene. The CDR3 runs 13 residues. CDR3 sequence reads: CASSLGSGGGYTF. Written as DNA, the CDR3 is TGTGCCAGCAGCTTAGGATCCGGTGGAGGCTACACCTTC.

V usage is TRBV20-1 and J usage is TRBJ2-7; 14 bases agree with TRBD2. Trimming took 3 bases from V and 4 from J; bases not matched to a gene: 5. This CDR3 is built from 15 residues. Per germline, CDR1 DFQATT and CDR2 SNEGSKA (reference sequence). The DNA of the CDR3 is TGCAGTGCTAGTGTTGGGACTAGCGGGAGTTACGAGCAGTACTTC. Amino acid sequence: CSASVGTSGSYEQYF.

J is TRBJ1-6 and V is TRBV11-1; possibly TRBD1 for D (6 bases). Trimming removed 2 bases at V and 7 bases at J, with 18 bases between. Germline CDR1 and CDR2: SGHAT and FQDESV (reference sequence). The CDR3 covers 17 residues. This CDR3 is CASSLSGGSVGNSPLHF. The DNA of the CDR3 is TGTGCCAGCAGCTTATCTGGGGGCTCGGTGGGGAATTCACCCCTCCACTTT.

J is TRBJ2-1 and V is TRBV10-3, with 10 bases that match TRBD2. Germline V lookup: CDR1 ENHRY, CDR2 SYGVKD. The CDR3 totals 16 residues. The junction had 17 bases not matched to a gene; V was cut back by 2 bases and J by 16 bases. The CDR3 reads CAISEGIAGGVVNEFF. Here the CDR3 DNA reads TGTGCCATCAGTGAGGGGATAGCGGGAGGAGTTGTAAACGAATTCTTC.

The chain carries TRBV18 and TRBJ1-4; D is undetermined. CDR1 and CDR2 (germline): KGHSH, LQKENI. This CDR3 is 14 amino acids long. Between the trimmed V and J ends, which lost 5 bases and 4 bases, there was a span of 11 bases. The CDR3 nucleotides are TGTGCCAGCTCAGATAGACCTAGTAATGAAAAACTGTTTTTT. This encodes CASSDRPSNEKLFF.

This clone has more than one count but fewer than ten. Sequence at one end of the junction differs from germline and may be a read error. CDR3 sequence: CASRIGGNYGYTF. CDR3 nucleotide sequence: TGTGCCAGTAGGATAGGAGGGAACTATGGCTACACCTTC. The gene calls are TRBV19 and TRBJ1-2; unclear D gene. CDR3 length equals 13 residues. Germline CDR1 LNHDA, CDR2 SQIVND (reference sequence).

With regard to this clone: One end of the junction does not line up with germline, which may come from a read error. The gene calls are TRBV7-7 and TRBJ2-3, with TRBD2 identical over 10 bases. There are 15 residues in the CDR3. CDR1 and CDR2 (germline): SSHAT, FNYEAQ (reference sequence). CDR3 protein: CASSRTSGPTDTQYF. The DNA for the CDR3 is TGTGCTAGCAGCCGGACTAGCGGCCCCACAGATACGCAGTATTTT.

This chain joins TRBV11-2 and TRBJ1-5; D unclear. The germline gives CDR1 SGHAT, CDR2 FQNNGV. This CDR3 spans 18 amino acids. The germline V and J ends were trimmed by 6 bases and 0 bases, with 21 bases remaining between them. The CDR3 DNA sequence: TGTGCCAGCAGTCCTTTAGGTCGTGGGCTCCTTAGCAATCAGCCCCAGCATTTT. Protein product: CASSPLGRGLLSNQPQHF.

Only a few counts were recorded for this clone. The chain combines TRBV6-1 with TRBJ2-7; TRBD1 agrees at 9 bases. The CDR3 extends over 12 amino acids. V was pared by 6 bases and J by 3 bases, with 0 bases of the junction left unmatched. In germline, CDR1 is MNHNS, CDR2 SASEGT. The CDR3 bases are TGTGCCAGCAGGGACAGGGGCTACGAGCAGTACTTC. Translating it yields CASRDRGYEQYF.

The chain carries TRBV11-2 and TRBJ1-2; D unclear. The CDR3 contains 13 residues. V was pared by 1 base and J by 8 bases, with 11 bases between. Germline V gene sequence: CDR1 SGHAT, CDR2 FQNNGV. CDR3 DNA: TGTGCCAGCAGCTTAGCCCTTGGGAGCGGCTACACCTTC. Protein product: CASSLALGSGYTF.

The rearrangement uses TRBV9 and TRBJ1-4; 8 bases fit TRBD1. With V trimmed by 3 bases and J by 7 bases, 8 bases remained unmatched. The CDR3 runs 15 residues. Looked up from germline, CDR1 is SGDLS and CDR2 is YYNGEE. CDR3 sequence (DNA): TGTGCCAGCAGCGCCCCGGGACAGGTAATTGAAAAACTGTTTTTT. The encoded protein is CASSAPGQVIEKLFF.

The gene calls are TRBV30 and TRBJ1-2, with a tentative D call TRBD1 (5 bases). Between the trimmed V and J ends, which lost 0 bases and 3 bases, there was a span of 14 bases. CDR3 length: 15 residues. CDR1 GTSNPN and CDR2 SVGIG come from the germline V gene (reference sequence). Here the CDR3 reads CAWSVQQVVDYGYTF. The CDR3 DNA sequence: TGTGCCTGGAGTGTACAACAGGTGGTGGACTATGGCTACACCTTC. Filled out from reference TRBV30 and TRBJ1-2, the complete variable domain reads SQTIHQWPATLVQPVGSPLSLECTVEGTSNPNLYWYRQAAGRGLQLLFYSVGIGQISSEVPQNLSASRPQDRQFILSSKKLLLSDSGFYLCAWSVQQVVDYGYTFGSGTRLTVV.

This clone was counted only a few times. This chain uses TRBV28 with TRBJ2-3, with D possibly TRBD2 on 5 matching bases. The CDR3 contains 13 residues. Per germline, CDR1 MDHEN and CDR2 SYDVKM. V was pared by 3 bases and J by 7 bases, with 11 bases between. The CDR3 DNA reads as TGTGCCAGCAGTTTGGGGTTCGGGAATACGCAGTATTTT. It encodes CASSLGFGNTQYF.

As DNA, the CDR3 is TGTGCCAGCACGGTCGGTGGCATGAACACTGAAGCTTTCTTT. As protein: CASTVGGMNTEAFF. The chain recombines TRBV7-9 with TRBJ1-1; no reliable D call. CDR1 is SEHNR and CDR2 is FQNEAQ in the germline V gene (reference sequence). Trimming cost V 7 bases and J 0 bases, with 12 bases left between them. The CDR3 has 14 amino acids. Full variable domain (remainder filled in from reference TRBV7-9 and TRBJ1-1): DTGVSQNPRHKITKRGQNVTFRCDPISEHNRLYWYRQTLGQGPEFLTYFQNEAQLEKSRLLSDRFSAERPKGSFSTLEIQRTEQGDSAMYLCASTVGGMNTEAFFGQGTRLTVV.